The 30 T cell receptor beta chains listed next were all sequenced from one sample in a study of blood T cell repertoires in COVID-19. Some clones are missing from TCRdb's copy, which holds only in-frame ones; the method was immunoSEQ multiplex PCR. The sample records 140,000 to 150,000 clones, 60% to 85% being singletons. Material: peripheral blood. The receptors stem from a man aged 50-59 years with acute or convalescent COVID-19.

The rearrangement links TRBV5-1 to TRBJ2-3; 9 bases match TRBD1. V shed 2 bases, J shed 3 bases, and the junction held 7 bases outside the gene matches. CDR1 SGHRS and CDR2 YFSETQ come from the germline V gene. This CDR3 comprises 16 residues. CDR3 residues: CASSLDGTGKTDTQYF. Written as DNA, the CDR3 is TGCGCCAGCAGCTTAGACGGGACAGGGAAAACAGATACGCAGTATTTT.

This chain uses TRBV10-1 with TRBJ1-1; 9 bases align to TRBD1. With 5 bases clipped from V and 4 bases from J, the junction kept 2 bases outside the gene matches. Germline V lookup: CDR1 WNHNN, CDR2 SYGVQD (reference sequence). CDR3 size: 13 residues. CDR3 in DNA: TGCGCCAGCAGTTTGGGACAGGGCACTGAAGCTTTCTTT. Translation gives CASSLGQGTEAFF.

In DNA form, the CDR3 reads TGCGCCAGCAGCTTGTCCTCCTCGGGGGAGCAGTACGTC. It specifies CASSLSSSGEQYV. The chain employs TRBV5-1 and TRBJ2-7, with D possibly being TRBD2 (5 bases). The CDR3 covers 13 residues. Germline assignment: CDR1 SGHRS and CDR2 YFSETQ. Deletions cut 1 base from V and 7 bases from J, with 12 bases between.

CDR3 nucleotide sequence: TGTGCCAGCAGCTTAGTCTCTGGCGGGGCAGCGGAAGCTTTCTTT. Its protein is CASSLVSGGAAEAFF. The rearrangement joins TRBV7-2 to TRBJ1-1, with D possibly being TRBD1 (5 bases). Germline CDR1 is SGHTA and CDR2 is FQGNSA. The CDR3 is made up of 15 amino acids. V dropped 1 base and J dropped 8 bases, with 17 bases sitting between them.

This clone has just one count. The chain is built from TRBV5-8 and TRBJ2-5; D perhaps matches TRBD1 (6 bases). Deletions cut 0 bases from V and 7 bases from J, with 19 bases between. This CDR3 has 16 residues. The germline V gene has CDR1 SGHTS and CDR2 YDEGEE. The CDR3, as DNA: TGTGCCAGCAGCTTGGTCGGGGCAGGGGCTGCCGCGACCCAGTACTTC. Translated: CASSLVGAGAAATQYF.

The rearrangement uses TRBV24-1 and TRBJ1-1; 9 nucleotides match TRBD1. With V trimmed by 4 bases and J by 4 bases, 6 bases remained unmatched. Germline lookup yields CDR1 KGHDR and CDR2 SFDVKD. This CDR3 is built from 15 residues. CDR3 nucleotides: TGTGCCACCAGTGACCCAGGGACAGGGAGCACTGAAGCTTTCTTT. It yields the protein CATSDPGTGSTEAFF.

As for this clone: The sample contains more than one DNA sequence encoding this CDR3. This rearrangement joins TRBV6-5 to TRBJ1-5; TRBD1 aligns across 7 bases. V lost 6 bases to trimming and J lost 1 base; unmatched junction nucleotides: 0. Germline V gives CDR1 MNHEY, CDR2 SVGAGI. CDR3 length: 13 amino acids. CDR3 residues: CASSRGSNQPQHF. CDR3 sequence (DNA): TGTGCCAGCAGCAGGGGGAGCAATCAGCCCCAGCATTTT.

The rearrangement links TRBV9 to TRBJ2-2, with 8 bases aligning to TRBD2. The CDR3 spans 20 residues. Germline V gene sequence: CDR1 SGDLS, CDR2 YYNGEE. Germline trimming cut 2 bases from V and 7 bases from J; bases unmatched to any gene: 22. In DNA form, the CDR3 reads TGTGCCAGCAGCGTCCTTCCCCGCCCCGGGACTAGTTTAACGGGCGGGGAGCTGTTTTTT. Protein: CASSVLPRPGTSLTGGELFF.

V and J are TRBV6-5 and TRBJ1-3; D unresolved. Germline V lookup: CDR1 MNHEY, CDR2 SVGAGI. The CDR3 totals 13 residues. The V and J ends lost 7 bases and 0 bases respectively, with 7 bases between them. The CDR3 loop is CASNINSGNTIYF. For the CDR3, the DNA is TGTGCCAGCAACATAAACTCTGGAAACACCATATATTTT.

This clone showed up just once. The CDR3 loop reads CASSLVGQGREQYF. The CDR3 DNA is TGCGCCAGCAGCTTGGTAGGACAGGGAAGGGAGCAGTACTTC. The V gene is TRBV5-1, the J gene TRBJ2-7; 8 bases are shared with TRBD1. The CDR3 sequence is 14 residues long. The germline V gene has CDR1 SGHRS and CDR2 YFSETQ. Losses at the gene ends were 0 bases for V and 7 bases for J; bases not matched to a gene: 6.

The CDR3 DNA reads as TGTGCCAGCAGCGCGAGACAGGGGAGCACAGATACGCAGTATTTT. Translating it yields CASSARQGSTDTQYF. This chain joins TRBV7-6 and TRBJ2-3; 8 positions match TRBD1. From germline, CDR1 is SGHVS and CDR2 FNYEAQ. V trimming: 5 bases; J trimming: 0 bases; junction bases outside the gene matches: 4. This CDR3 has 15 residues.

The gene calls are TRBV5-1 and TRBJ2-3; 9 bases are shared with TRBD2. This CDR3 has 16 residues. Trimming removed 1 base from V and 0 bases from J; junction bases left unmatched: 3. Germline values: CDR1 SGHRS, CDR2 YFSETQ. CDR3 sequence (DNA): TGCGCCAGCAGCTTGTTGGCGGGGGGGAGCACAGATACGCAGTATTTT. Protein: CASSLLAGGSTDTQYF.

This clone has just one count. This rearrangement joins TRBV10-1 to TRBJ1-4; the D is unclear. This CDR3 has 15 residues. Trimming removed 0 bases at V and 0 bases at J, with 5 bases between. The germline gives CDR1 WNHNN, CDR2 SYGVQD (reference sequence). Here the CDR3 reads CASSESRATNEKLFF. CDR3 sequence (DNA): TGCGCCAGCAGTGAGTCTAGAGCAACTAATGAAAAACTGTTTTTT.

In this sample, this clone turned up a few times. The chain combines TRBV21-1 with TRBJ2-1; the table's D call, TRBD2, has no DNA check behind it. TRBV21-1 is annotated as a pseudogene. This CDR3 contains 14 residues. The CDR3 sequence: CASSKVTTNNEQFF. In nucleotides, the CDR3 is TGTGCCAGCAGCAAAGTAACCACTAACAATGAGCAGTTCTTC.

This rearrangement joins TRBV3-1 (or the pseudogene TRBV3-2) to TRBJ2-5; a weak D match, TRBD1 (6 bases). Germline lookup yields CDR1 LGHDT and CDR2 YNNKEL (reference sequence). V was trimmed by 4 bases and J by 2 bases, leaving 17 bases between them. The CDR3 is 16 amino acids. CDR3 DNA: TGTGCCAGCAGCCCCTATGGAGGACAGAATCAAGAGACCCAGTACTTC. This gives the protein CASSPYGGQNQETQYF.

This chain joins TRBV10-3 and TRBJ2-5; TRBD1 matches at 9 bases. The V gene end was trimmed by 10 bases and the J gene end by 1 base; junction bases not matched to a gene: 7. CDR1 is ENHRY, CDR2 SYGVKD, per germline. The CDR3 runs to 14 residues. The CDR3 loop reads CATGRQGGQETQYF. The CDR3 DNA reads TGTGCCACCGGGCGACAGGGGGGCCAAGAGACCCAGTACTTC.

The V and J genes are TRBV2 and TRBJ2-2; 7 bases agree with TRBD2. J was trimmed by 1 base and V by 3 bases; bases with no gene match: 2. Germline CDR1 is SNHLY and CDR2 is FYNNEI. There are 15 residues in the CDR3. In DNA, the CDR3 is TGTGCCAGCAGTGAGGGAGGGTGGAACACCGGGGAGCTGTTTTTT. This encodes CASSEGGWNTGELFF.

V is TRBV5-6 and J is TRBJ1-3; a weak D match, TRBD1 (5 bases). Trimming pared 2 bases from V and 8 bases from J, leaving 11 bases between. The CDR3 spans 13 residues. From germline, CDR1 is SGHDT and CDR2 YYEEEE. The CDR3 is CASSFSRADTIYF. The CDR3 region has the DNA TGTGCCAGCAGCTTCTCCAGGGCGGACACCATATATTTT.

The rearrangement joins TRBV14 to TRBJ1-6; D not certain. CDR3 length equals 12 residues. Germline CDR1 is SGHDN and CDR2 is FVKESK. V was cut by 4 bases and J by 5 bases, with 3 bases left in between. CDR3 sequence (DNA): TGTGCCAGCAGCCTAAATAATTCACCCCTCCACTTT. This codes for CASSLNNSPLHF.

CDR3: CASSSGGAGDTGELFF. CDR3 coding DNA: TGTGCCAGCAGCTCCGGGGGGGCAGGGGACACCGGGGAGCTGTTTTTT. The chain recombines TRBV11-3 with TRBJ2-2, with 8 bases fitting TRBD2. V lost 4 bases to trimming and J lost 3 bases; unmatched junction nucleotides: 7. The germline CDR1 and CDR2 sequences are SGHNT and YENEEA. The CDR3 loop spans 16 amino acids.

The gene calls are TRBV28 and TRBJ1-5, with 7 nucleotides matching TRBD1. CDR3 length: 15 amino acids. With 4 bases clipped from V and 3 bases from J, the junction kept 6 bases outside the gene matches. Germline CDR1 MDHEN, CDR2 SYDVKM. CDR3 in DNA: TGTGCCAGCAGTTATAGGGGACAGCCCAATCAGCCCCAGCATTTT. As protein: CASSYRGQPNQPQHF.

Only one count was recorded for this clone. The V gene is TRBV19, the J gene TRBJ1-2; TRBD1 matches 8 bases. The CDR3 loop spans 13 amino acids. Germline V gene data show CDR1 as LNHDA and CDR2 as SQIVND (reference sequence). V was pared by 9 bases and J by 5 bases, with 8 bases of the junction left unmatched. CDR3 sequence reads: CASSGQGGYGYTF. The CDR3 DNA reads TGTGCCAGCTCTGGACAGGGCGGTTATGGCTACACCTTC. The whole variable domain, remainder taken from reference TRBV19 and TRBJ1-2, is DGGITQSPKYLFRKEGQNVTLSCEQNLNHDAMYWYRQDPGQGLRLIYYSQIVNDFQKGDIAEGYSVSREKKESFPLTVTSAQKNPTAFYLCASSGQGGYGYTFGSGTRLTVV.

This chain uses TRBV2 with TRBJ2-7; 7 nucleotides align to TRBD1. The V gene's germline CDR1 is SNHLY and CDR2 FYNNEI. This CDR3 has 13 residues. V lost 5 bases and J lost 4; bases outside the gene matches: 5. The CDR3 nucleotides read TGTGCCAGCAGTACGGACAGGATTTACGAGCAGTACGTC. Translated, it gives CASSTDRIYEQYV.

The J gene is TRBJ1-5, the V gene TRBV19; possibly TRBD1 for D (5 bases). There are 13 residues in the CDR3. Germline loops: CDR1 LNHDA, CDR2 SQIVND (reference sequence). Trimming shortened V by 3 bases and J by 6 bases, and 9 bases separated the two germline ends. This CDR3 is CASSMPGRQPQHF. CDR3 nucleotides: TGTGCCAGTAGTATGCCAGGGCGTCAGCCCCAGCATTTT.

This chain links TRBV7-9 with TRBJ2-7; D perhaps matches TRBD2 (6 bases). V lost 1 base and J lost 7, with 17 bases in between. CDR1 and CDR2 (germline): SEHNR, FQNEAQ (reference sequence). The CDR3 is made up of 15 amino acids. CDR3: CASSLDGGSGEEQYF. The CDR3 DNA follows: TGTGCCAGCAGCTTAGATGGGGGTTCGGGAGAGGAGCAGTACTTC.

The CDR3 DNA reads TGTGCCACCAGCGACAGGGCCCTCACCGGGGAGCTGTTTTTT. Translated, it gives CATSDRALTGELFF. The chain carries TRBV15 and TRBJ2-2; TRBD1 matches 7 bases. Germline V lookup: CDR1 LNHNV, CDR2 YYDKDF (reference sequence). Unmatched junction bases numbered 4, after V lost 5 bases and J lost 4 bases. The CDR3 covers 14 residues.

The chain recombines TRBV30 with TRBJ2-1, with 11 nucleotides matching TRBD1. This CDR3 is built from 14 residues. Germline CDR1 is GTSNPN and CDR2 is SVGIG (reference sequence). The J segment lost 5 bases and the V segment lost 8 bases, leaving 8 bases of the junction unmatched. The CDR3 region is CARGQGASNNEQFF. The DNA for the CDR3 is TGTGCCCGAGGACAGGGGGCATCTAACAATGAGCAGTTCTTC.

The chain carries TRBV3-1 (or the pseudogene TRBV3-2) and TRBJ1-5; D may be TRBD1 (6 bases). Germline CDR1 and CDR2: LGHDT and YNNKEL (reference sequence). V was trimmed by 5 bases and J by 5 bases, leaving 10 bases between them. CDR3 length: 13 residues. Written as DNA, the CDR3 is TGTGCCAGCAGCGGACAGAGAGATCAGCCCCAGCATTTT. It specifies CASSGQRDQPQHF.

The chain employs TRBV9 and TRBJ2-3; 7 bases fit TRBD2. CDR3 length: 16 residues. Germline-derived CDR1 and CDR2 are SGDLS and YYNGEE. V lost 0 bases to trimming and J lost 6 bases; unmatched junction nucleotides: 10. The CDR3 bases are TGTGCCAGCAGCGTAGCCCCCGGGGGGAAGGGCGATACGCAGTATTTT. It translates to CASSVAPGGKGDTQYF.

The chain carries TRBV6-2 or TRBV6-3 and TRBJ1-2; 8 bases align to TRBD1. Per the germline V gene, CDR1 is MNHEY and CDR2 is SVGEGT. J lost 2 bases, V lost 5 bases, and 4 bases had no gene match. The CDR3 totals 14 residues. The CDR3 coding sequence is TGTGCCAGCAGTGGACAGGGATTAAACTATGGCTACACCTTC. Translation: CASSGQGLNYGYTF.